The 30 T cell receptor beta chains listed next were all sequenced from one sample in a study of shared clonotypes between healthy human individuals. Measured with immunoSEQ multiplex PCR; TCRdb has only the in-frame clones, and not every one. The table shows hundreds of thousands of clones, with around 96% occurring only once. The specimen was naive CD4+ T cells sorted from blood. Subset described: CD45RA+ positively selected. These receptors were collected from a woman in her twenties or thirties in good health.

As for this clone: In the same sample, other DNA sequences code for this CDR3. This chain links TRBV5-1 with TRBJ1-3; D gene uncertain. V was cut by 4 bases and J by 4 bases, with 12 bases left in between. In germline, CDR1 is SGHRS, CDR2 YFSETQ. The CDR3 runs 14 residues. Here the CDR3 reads CASSPDSSGNTIYF. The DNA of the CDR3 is TGCGCCAGCAGCCCGGACTCATCCGGAAACACCATATATTTT.

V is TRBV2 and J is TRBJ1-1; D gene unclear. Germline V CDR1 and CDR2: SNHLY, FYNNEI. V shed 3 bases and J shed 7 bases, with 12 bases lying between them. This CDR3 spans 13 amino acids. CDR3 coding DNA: TGTGCCAGCAGTGACGACAAGGCGAGTGAAGCTTTCTTT. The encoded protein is CASSDDKASEAFF.

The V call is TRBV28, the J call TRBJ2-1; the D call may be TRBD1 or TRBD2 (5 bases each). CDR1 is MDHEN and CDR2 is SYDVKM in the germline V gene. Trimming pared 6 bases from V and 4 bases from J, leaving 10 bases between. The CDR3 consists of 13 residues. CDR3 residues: CASSPGQYNEQFF. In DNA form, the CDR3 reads TGTGCCAGCAGCCCGGGGCAATACAATGAGCAGTTCTTC.

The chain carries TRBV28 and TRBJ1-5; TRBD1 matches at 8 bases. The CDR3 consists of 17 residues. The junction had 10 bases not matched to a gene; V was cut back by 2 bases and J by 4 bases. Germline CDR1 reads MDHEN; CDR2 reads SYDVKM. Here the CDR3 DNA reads TGTGCCAGCAGTTTAGGTACAGGGGGTCTAAGGAATCAGCCCCAGCATTTT. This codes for CASSLGTGGLRNQPQHF.

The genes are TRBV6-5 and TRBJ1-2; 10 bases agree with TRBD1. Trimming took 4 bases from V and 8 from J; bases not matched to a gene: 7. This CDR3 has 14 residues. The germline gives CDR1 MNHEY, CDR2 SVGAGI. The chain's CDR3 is CASSLAGTGVGYTF. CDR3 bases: TGTGCCAGCAGTTTAGCCGGGACAGGGGTCGGCTACACCTTC.

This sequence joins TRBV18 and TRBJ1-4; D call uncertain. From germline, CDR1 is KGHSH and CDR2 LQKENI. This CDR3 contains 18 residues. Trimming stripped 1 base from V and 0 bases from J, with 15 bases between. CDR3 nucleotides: TGTGCCAGCTCACCACAGTCTTCGCGGGGAGCAACTAATGAAAAACTGTTTTTT. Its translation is CASSPQSSRGATNEKLFF.

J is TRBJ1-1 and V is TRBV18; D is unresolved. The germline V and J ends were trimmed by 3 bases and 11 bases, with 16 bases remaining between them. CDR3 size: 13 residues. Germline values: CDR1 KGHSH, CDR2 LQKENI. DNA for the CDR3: TGTGCCAGCTCACCCGCGGGATGGGCGGTGGCTTTCTTT. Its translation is CASSPAGWAVAFF. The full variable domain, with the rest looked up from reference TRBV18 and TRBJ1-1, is NAGVMQNPRHLVRRRGQEARLRCSPMKGHSHVYWYRQLPEEGLKFMVYLQKENIIDESGMPKERFSAEFPKEGPSILRIQQVVRGDSAAYFCASSPAGWAVAFFGQGTRLTVV.

CDR3 loop: CASTPWGTGDDWGTEAFF. CDR3 DNA: TGTGCCAGCACCCCGTGGGGGACAGGGGATGATTGGGGCACTGAAGCTTTCTTT. This chain links TRBV28 with TRBJ1-1; 10 bases are shared with TRBD1. J lost 4 bases, V lost 7 bases, and 18 bases had no gene match. This CDR3 has 18 amino acids. Germline CDR1 MDHEN, CDR2 SYDVKM.

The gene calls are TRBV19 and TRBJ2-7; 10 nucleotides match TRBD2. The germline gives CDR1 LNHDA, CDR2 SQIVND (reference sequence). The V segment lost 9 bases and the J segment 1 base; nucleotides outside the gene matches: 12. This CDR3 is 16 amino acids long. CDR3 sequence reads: CASRPLGTSESYEQYF. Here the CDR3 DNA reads TGTGCCAGCAGGCCCCTGGGGACTAGCGAATCCTACGAGCAGTACTTC.

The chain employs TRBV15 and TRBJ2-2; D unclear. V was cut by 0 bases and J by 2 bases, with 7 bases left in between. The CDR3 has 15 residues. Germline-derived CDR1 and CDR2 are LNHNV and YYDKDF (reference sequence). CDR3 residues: CATSRERYNTGELFF. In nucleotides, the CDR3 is TGTGCCACCAGCAGAGAGAGATACAACACCGGGGAGCTGTTTTTT.

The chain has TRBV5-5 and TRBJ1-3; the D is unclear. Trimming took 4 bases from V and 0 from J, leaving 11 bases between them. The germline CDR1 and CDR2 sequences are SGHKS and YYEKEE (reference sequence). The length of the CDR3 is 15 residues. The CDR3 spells CASSQAGNSGNTIYF. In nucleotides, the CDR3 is TGTGCCAGCAGCCAGGCTGGCAACTCTGGAAACACCATATATTTT.

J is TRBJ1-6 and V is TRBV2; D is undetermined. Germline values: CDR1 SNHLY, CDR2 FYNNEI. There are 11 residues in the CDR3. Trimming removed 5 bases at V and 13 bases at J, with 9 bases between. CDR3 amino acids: CASSRTLPLHF. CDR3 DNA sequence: TGTGCCAGCAGTCGGACCCTGCCCCTCCACTTT.

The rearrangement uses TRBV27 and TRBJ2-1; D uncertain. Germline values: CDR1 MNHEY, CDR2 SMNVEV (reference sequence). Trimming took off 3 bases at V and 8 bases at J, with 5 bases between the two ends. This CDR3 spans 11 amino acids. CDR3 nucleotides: TGTGCCAGCAGTTTTTACGATGAGCAGTTCTTC. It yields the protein CASSFYDEQFF.

In DNA, the CDR3 is TGTGCCAGCAGAAGACAGGGTGGCCAATCCTATAGCAATCAGCCCCAGCATTTT. Protein sequence: CASRRQGGQSYSNQPQHF. V and J are TRBV28 and TRBJ1-5; 7 bases map to TRBD1. The CDR3 has 18 residues. Unmatched junction bases numbered 14, after V lost 6 bases and J lost 0 bases. Germline values: CDR1 MDHEN, CDR2 SYDVKM.

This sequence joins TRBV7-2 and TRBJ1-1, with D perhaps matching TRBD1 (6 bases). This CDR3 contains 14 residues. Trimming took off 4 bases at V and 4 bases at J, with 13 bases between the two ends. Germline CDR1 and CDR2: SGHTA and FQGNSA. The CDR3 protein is CASSSRGKGTEAFF. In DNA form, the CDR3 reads TGTGCCAGCAGCTCGAGGGGGAAGGGCACTGAAGCTTTCTTT.

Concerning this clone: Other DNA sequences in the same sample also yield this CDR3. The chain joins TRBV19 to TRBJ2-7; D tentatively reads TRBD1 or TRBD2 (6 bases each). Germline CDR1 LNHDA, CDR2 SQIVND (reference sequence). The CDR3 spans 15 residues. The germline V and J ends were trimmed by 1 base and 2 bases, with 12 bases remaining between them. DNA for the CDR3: TGTGCCAGTAGTATAGCCGGAGGGGGACCCTACGAGCAGTACTTC. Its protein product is CASSIAGGGPYEQYF.

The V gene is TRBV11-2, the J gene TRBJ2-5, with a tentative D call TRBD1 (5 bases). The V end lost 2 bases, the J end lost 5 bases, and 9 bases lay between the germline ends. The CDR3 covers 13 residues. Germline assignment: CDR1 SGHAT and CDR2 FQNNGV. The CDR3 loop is CASSLQGGETQYF. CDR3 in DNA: TGTGCCAGCAGCTTACAGGGTGGTGAGACCCAGTACTTC.

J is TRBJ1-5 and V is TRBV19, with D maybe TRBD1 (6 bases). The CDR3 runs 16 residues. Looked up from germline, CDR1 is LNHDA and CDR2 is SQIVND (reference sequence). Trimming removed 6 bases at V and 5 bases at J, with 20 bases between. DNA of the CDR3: TGTGCCAGTAGAAATACAGGGACTCGTACCCATCAGCCCCAGCATTTT. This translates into CASRNTGTRTHQPQHF.

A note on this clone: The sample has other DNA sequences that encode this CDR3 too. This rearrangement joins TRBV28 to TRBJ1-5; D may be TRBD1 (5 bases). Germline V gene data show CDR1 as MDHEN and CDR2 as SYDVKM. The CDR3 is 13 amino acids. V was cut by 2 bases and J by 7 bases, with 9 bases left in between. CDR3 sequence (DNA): TGTGCCAGCAGTTTAGGTGGGGACCAGCCCCAGCATTTT. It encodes CASSLGGDQPQHF. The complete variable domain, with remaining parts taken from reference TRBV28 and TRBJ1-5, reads DVKVTQSSRYLVKRTGEKVFLECVQDMDHENMFWYRQDPGLGLRLIYFSYDVKMKEKGDIPEGYSVSREKKERFSLILESASTNQTSMYLCASSLGGDQPQHFGDGTRLSIL.

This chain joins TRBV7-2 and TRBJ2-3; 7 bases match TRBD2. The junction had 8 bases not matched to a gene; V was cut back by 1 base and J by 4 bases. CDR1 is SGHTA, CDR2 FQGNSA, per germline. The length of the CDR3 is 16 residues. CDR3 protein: CASSLGLAATSDTQYF. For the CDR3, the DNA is TGTGCCAGCAGCTTAGGGCTAGCGGCAACTTCAGATACGCAGTATTTT.

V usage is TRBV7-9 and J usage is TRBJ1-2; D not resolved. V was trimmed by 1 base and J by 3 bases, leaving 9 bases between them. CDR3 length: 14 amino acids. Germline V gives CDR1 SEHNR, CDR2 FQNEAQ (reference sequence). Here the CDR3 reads CASSLVLSDYGYTF. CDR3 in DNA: TGTGCCAGCAGCTTAGTCCTATCTGACTATGGCTACACCTTC.

In DNA, the CDR3 is TGTGCCAGCAGTACTAGCGGGAGCACCCACGAGCAGTACTTC. It encodes CASSTSGSTHEQYF. The gene calls are TRBV28 and TRBJ2-7, with 11 bases fitting TRBD2. The junction had 5 bases not matched to a gene; V was cut back by 5 bases and J by 5 bases. Germline-derived CDR1 and CDR2 are MDHEN and SYDVKM. This CDR3 is 14 amino acids long.

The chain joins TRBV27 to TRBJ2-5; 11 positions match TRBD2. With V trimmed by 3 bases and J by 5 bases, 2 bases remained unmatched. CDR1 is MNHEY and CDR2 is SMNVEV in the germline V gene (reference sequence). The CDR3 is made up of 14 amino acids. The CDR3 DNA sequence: TGTGCCAGCAGTTTGACTAGCGGGATTGAGACCCAGTACTTC. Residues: CASSLTSGIETQYF.

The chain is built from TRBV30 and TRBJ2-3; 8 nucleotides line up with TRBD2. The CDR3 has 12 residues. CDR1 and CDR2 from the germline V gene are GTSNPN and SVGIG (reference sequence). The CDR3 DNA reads TGTGCTCGGGGGGGCTCTGCAGATACGCAGTATTTT. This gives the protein CARGGSADTQYF.

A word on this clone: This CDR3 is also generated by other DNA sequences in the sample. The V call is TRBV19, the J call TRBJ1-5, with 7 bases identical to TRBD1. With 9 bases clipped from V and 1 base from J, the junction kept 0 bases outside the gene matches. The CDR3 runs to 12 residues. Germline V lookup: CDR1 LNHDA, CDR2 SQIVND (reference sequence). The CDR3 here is CASRGSNQPQHF. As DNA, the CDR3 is TGTGCCAGCAGGGGGAGCAATCAGCCCCAGCATTTT.

CDR3 in DNA: TGTGCCAGCAGTGAAGGTGTTGGGCGCGCTTTCTTT. It encodes CASSEGVGRAFF. The chain joins TRBV2 to TRBJ1-1; D not certain. The V gene's germline CDR1 is SNHLY and CDR2 FYNNEI. This CDR3 has 12 amino acids. Trimming took off 1 base at V and 11 bases at J, with 11 bases between the two ends.

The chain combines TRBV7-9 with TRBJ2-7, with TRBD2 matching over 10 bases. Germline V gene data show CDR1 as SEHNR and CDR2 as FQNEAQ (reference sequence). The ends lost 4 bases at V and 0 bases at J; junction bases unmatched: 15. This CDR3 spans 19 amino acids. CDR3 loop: CASSSTWTSGGGSSYEQYF. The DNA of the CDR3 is TGTGCCAGCAGCTCGACGTGGACTAGCGGAGGGGGTAGCTCCTACGAGCAGTACTTC.

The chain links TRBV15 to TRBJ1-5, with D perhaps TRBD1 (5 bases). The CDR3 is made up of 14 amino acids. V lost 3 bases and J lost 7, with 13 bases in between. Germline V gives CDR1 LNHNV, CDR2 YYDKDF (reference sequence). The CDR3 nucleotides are TGTGCCACCAGCAGCCCAGGGCGCGGCCAGCCCCAGCATTTT. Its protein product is CATSSPGRGQPQHF. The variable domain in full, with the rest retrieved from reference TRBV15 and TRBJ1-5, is DAMVIQNPRYQVTQFGKPVTLSCSQTLNHNVMYWYQQKSSQAPKLLFHYYDKDFNNEADTPDNFQSRRPNTSFCFLDIRSPGLGDTAMYLCATSSPGRGQPQHFGDGTRLSIL.

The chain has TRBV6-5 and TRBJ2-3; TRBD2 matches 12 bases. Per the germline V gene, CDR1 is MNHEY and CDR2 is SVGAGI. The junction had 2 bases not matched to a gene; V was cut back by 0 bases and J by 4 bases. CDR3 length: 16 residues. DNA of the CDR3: TGTGCCAGCAGTTACTCTCTAGCGGGAGGGCCAGATACGCAGTATTTT. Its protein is CASSYSLAGGPDTQYF.

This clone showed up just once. The CDR3 region is CASTRGGEKLFF. The CDR3 nucleotides read TGTGCCAGCACCCGGGGTGGTGAAAAACTGTTTTTT. The genes are TRBV2 and TRBJ1-4, with D hard to call. The V gene's germline CDR1 is SNHLY and CDR2 FYNNEI. The length of the CDR3 is 12 residues. V was pared by 7 bases and J by 7 bases, with 10 bases between.